One TCR beta chain is described in this entry. TCRdb used MiXCR to reprocess the RT-PCR reads, holding one entry per CDR3 protein. The sample includes hundreds of thousands of distinct CDR3 sequences, approximately 16% of them seen just once. Trimming pared 0 bases from V and 3 bases from J, leaving 10 bases between. Germline loops: CDR1 SEHNR, CDR2 FQNEAQ (reference sequence). This CDR3 spans 15 amino acids. These data belong to a study of patients and donors after allogeneic stem cell transplantation. V and J are TRBV7-9 and TRBJ2-3; either TRBD1 or TRBD2 may fit D (6 bases each). What was sequenced was blood, either unsorted or a sorted T cell fraction (not recorded which). The clonotype comes from a human donor who was either an allogeneic HSCT recipient or a stem cell or donor lymphocyte infusion donor (not recorded which). It is not recorded whose cells these are; they may come from a transplant donor. The CDR3 loop reads CASSLAGGKTDTQYF. The CDR3, as DNA: TGTGCCAGCAGCTTAGCCGGGGGCAAGACAGATACGCAGTATTTT. The full variable domain, its missing parts supplied by reference TRBV7-9 and TRBJ2-3, is DTGVSQNPRHKITKRGQNVTFRCDPISEHNRLYWYRQTLGQGPEFLTYFQNEAQLEKSRLLSDRFSAERPKGSFSTLEIQRTEQGDSAMYLCASSLAGGKTDTQYFGPGTRLTVL.